This TCR beta chain was sequenced during a study of cytomegalovirus exposure and HLA in healthy donors. The repertoire was sequenced with immunoSEQ multiplex PCR; TCRdb's copy has only in-frame clones and lacks some. The top ten clones hold approximately 1.2% of a sample with about 330,000 clones, roughly 90% of them seen once. Study-wide points: Most sequenced TCRs were rare (though some public TCRs occurred in many donors). CMV antigen specificity of three CMV-associated chains was confirmed in vitro. The study designated around 150 TCR beta chains cytomegalovirus-associated.

For this clone: Its specificity is not known.

Separate from the roughly 720-subject first cohort, the approximately 120-subject validation cohort was the one that the donors belonged to. Trimming shortened V by 2 bases and J by 8 bases, and 20 bases separated the two germline ends. This CDR3 is 16 amino acids long. The germline gives CDR1 SGHDT, CDR2 YYEEEE. The origin of this receptor is a woman between 25 and 40 years old in good health and CMV-seropositive. Sequencing was done on a sample of PBMCs. This rearrangement joins TRBV5-6 to TRBJ2-1; tentative D call: TRBD1 (6 bases). DNA of the CDR3: TGTGCCAGCAGCTTAATGGTGGGGGCTGTAGTCGATGAGCAGTTCTTC. It is translated as CASSLMVGAVVDEQFF.